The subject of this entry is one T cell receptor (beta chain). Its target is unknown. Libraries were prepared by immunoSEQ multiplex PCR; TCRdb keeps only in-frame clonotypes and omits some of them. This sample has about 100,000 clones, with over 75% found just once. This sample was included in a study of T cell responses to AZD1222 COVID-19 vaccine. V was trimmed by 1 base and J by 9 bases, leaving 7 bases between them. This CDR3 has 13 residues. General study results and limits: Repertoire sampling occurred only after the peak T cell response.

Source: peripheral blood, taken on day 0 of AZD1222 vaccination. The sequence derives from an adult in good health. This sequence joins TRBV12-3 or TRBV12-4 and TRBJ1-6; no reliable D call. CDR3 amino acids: CASSLEILSPLHF. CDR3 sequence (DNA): TGTGCCAGCAGTTTAGAAATCCTTTCACCCCTCCACTTT.